One and the same sample provided the 30 T cell receptor beta chains below, sequenced in a study of beta chain features in type 1 diabetes. The study reverse transcribed the entire isolated RNA, so it sequenced expressed TCRB transcripts. Assay used: immunoSEQ multiplex PCR; TCRdb lists only in-frame clones, some missing. The sample holds under 400,000 clones, 10% to 15% seen once. Study observations and caveats: Across all four CD4+ subsets, people with type 1 diabetes showed modestly shorter TCRB CDR3s.

These receptors have no known antigen. Input material: naive CD4+ T cells from blood. The receptors were sampled from a woman younger than 30 with type 1 diabetes.

This rearrangement joins TRBV5-1 to TRBJ1-4; D gene unclear. V was pared by 4 bases and J by 4 bases, with 11 bases between. The germline V gene has CDR1 SGHRS and CDR2 YFSETQ. There are 14 residues in the CDR3. CDR3 in DNA: TGCGCCAGCAGCCTTTTATGGAGTAATGAAAAACTGTTTTTT. Its protein product is CASSLLWSNEKLFF.

V usage is TRBV13 and J usage is TRBJ1-1; possible D gene TRBD1, 6 bases. V was pared by 3 bases and J by 0 bases, with 11 bases between. Germline assignment: CDR1 PRHDT and CDR2 FYEKMQ (reference sequence). This CDR3 is built from 15 residues. The CDR3 reads CASSLRGGMNTEAFF. For the CDR3, the DNA is TGTGCCAGCAGCTTGAGGGGGGGTATGAACACTGAAGCTTTCTTT.

The chain links TRBV6-5 to TRBJ2-4; perhaps TRBD2 as D (6 bases). Per the germline V gene, CDR1 is MNHEY and CDR2 is SVGAGI. The length of the CDR3 is 13 residues. Trimming removed 6 bases at V and 8 bases at J, with 14 bases between. In DNA, the CDR3 is TGTGCCAGCAGCCTGGGGGACTTATACATTCAGTACTTC. Protein: CASSLGDLYIQYF.

This clone has a single count. The genes are TRBV6-5 and TRBJ1-5; 7 bases align to TRBD1. Germline CDR1 reads MNHEY; CDR2 reads SVGAGI. J lost 7 bases, V lost 3 bases, and 9 bases had no gene match. This CDR3 has 15 amino acids. The CDR3 is CASSYRAGGPQPQHF. The CDR3 DNA reads as TGTGCCAGCAGTTATCGGGCAGGGGGGCCGCAGCCCCAGCATTTT.

This clone was seen a handful of times. The rearrangement links TRBV15 to TRBJ2-1, with TRBD1 as a possible D gene (5 bases). The CDR3 sequence is 14 residues long. Germline V gives CDR1 LNHNV, CDR2 YYDKDF (reference sequence). V was trimmed by 3 bases and J by 2 bases, leaving 8 bases between them. The CDR3 is CATSRTETYNEQFF. As DNA, the CDR3 is TGTGCCACCAGCAGGACAGAGACCTACAATGAGCAGTTCTTC.

The gene calls are TRBV7-6 and TRBJ2-1, with 9 bases lining up with TRBD2. V dropped 5 bases and J dropped 11; count of bases not matched to a gene: 7. CDR3 length: 13 residues. In germline, CDR1 is SGHVS, CDR2 FNYEAQ. The CDR3 here is CASSTRLAVKQFF. The CDR3, as DNA: TGTGCCAGCAGCACGAGACTAGCGGTAAAGCAGTTCTTC.

The chain is built from TRBV4-3 and TRBJ1-3; D gene unclear. Germline V gives CDR1 LGHNA, CDR2 YSLEER. V lost 4 bases to trimming and J lost 0 bases, with 19 bases between them. The CDR3 totals 18 residues. The DNA of the CDR3 is TGCGCCAGCAGCCCGAATTCGGGGTCTGATACCTCTGGAAACACCATATATTTT. Translation gives CASSPNSGSDTSGNTIYF.

The chain is built from TRBV28 and TRBJ2-2; D might be TRBD1 (6 bases). This CDR3 region has 13 residues. Germline CDR1 and CDR2: MDHEN and SYDVKM. The ends were cut back, 6 bases at V and 4 bases at J, with 9 bases in the middle. CDR3 residues: CASRRQVTGELFF. Here the CDR3 DNA reads TGTGCCAGCAGACGACAGGTCACCGGGGAGCTGTTTTTT.

The chain combines TRBV30 with TRBJ2-5, with 10 bases that match TRBD2. The V and J ends lost 3 bases and 11 bases, in that order; junction bases with no gene match: 12. Per germline, CDR1 GTSNPN and CDR2 SVGIG (reference sequence). The CDR3 has 14 residues. The CDR3 coding sequence is TGTGCCTGGAGGGTAGCGGGGGGAACGGGGGAGCAGTACTTC. Its protein is CAWRVAGGTGEQYF.

This clone was observed a handful of times. J is TRBJ2-4 and V is TRBV4-3, with 9 bases matching TRBD2. The CDR3 length is 14 residues. CDR1 is LGHNA, CDR2 YSLEER, per germline. V was clipped by 4 bases and J by 7 bases; unmatched bases: 5. The CDR3 loop is CASSLRAGGNIQYF. The CDR3 DNA reads TGCGCCAGCAGCCTCAGAGCGGGGGGCAACATTCAGTACTTC.

A few counts support this clone. The genes are TRBV5-6 and TRBJ2-2; the match to TRBD2 covers 7 bases. Germline CDR1 SGHDT, CDR2 YYEEEE. V lost 0 bases to trimming and J lost 1 base; unmatched junction nucleotides: 0. This CDR3 is 15 amino acids long. This CDR3 is CASSLAGGNTGELFF. The CDR3 DNA reads TGTGCCAGCAGCTTGGCGGGAGGGAACACCGGGGAGCTGTTTTTT. Full variable domain (missing parts from reference TRBV5-6 and TRBJ2-2): DAGVTQSPTHLIKTRGQQVTLRCSPKSGHDTVSWYQQALGQGPQFIFQYYEEEERQRGNFPDRFSGHQFPNYSSELNVNALLLGDSALYLCASSLAGGNTGELFFGEGSRLTVL.

In its sample, this clone was seen a few times. The rearrangement links TRBV7-2 to TRBJ2-1; 7 bases map to TRBD1. With V trimmed by 5 bases and J by 0 bases, 7 bases remained unmatched. This CDR3 spans 16 amino acids. Germline CDR1 reads SGHTA; CDR2 reads FQGNSA. The CDR3 here is CASSADRDSSYNEQFF. The CDR3, as DNA: TGTGCCAGCAGCGCGGACCGGGACAGCTCCTACAATGAGCAGTTCTTC.

This clone was counted between two and nine times. An end of the junction does not agree with germline; a read error may underlie this. The CDR3 bases are TGCGCCAGCAGCCAAGACCGGGACAGGAGATTCTTCTTC. This translates into CASSQDRDRRFFF. This chain connects TRBV4-1 to TRBJ1-2; TRBD1 matches 8 bases. The germline gives CDR1 MGHRA, CDR2 YSYEKL. The CDR3 is 13 residues long.

There are a few counts of this clone. The V gene is TRBV29-1, the J gene TRBJ2-2; 8 bases are shared with TRBD2. The CDR3 extends over 16 amino acids. Unmatched junction bases numbered 14, after V lost 7 bases and J lost 4 bases. CDR1 and CDR2 from the germline V gene are SQVTM and ANQGSEA. The chain's CDR3 is CSAEAKGGRSTGELFF. CDR3 nucleotides: TGCAGCGCTGAGGCGAAAGGCGGGAGGAGCACCGGGGAGCTGTTTTTT.

There are a few counts of this clone. The chain employs TRBV4-3 and TRBJ2-7, with D possibly matching TRBD2 (7 bases). Trimming removed 0 bases from V and 3 bases from J, with 15 bases in between. The CDR3 runs 16 residues. Germline CDR1 LGHNA, CDR2 YSLEER. The CDR3 nucleotides read TGCGCCAGCAGCCAAGATTGGGGGGGCCGGTTCTACGAGCAGTACTTC. Its translation: CASSQDWGGRFYEQYF.

This sequence joins TRBV6-5 and TRBJ2-2; D not certain. V dropped 2 bases and J dropped 8 bases, with 6 bases sitting between them. The germline V gene has CDR1 MNHEY and CDR2 SVGAGI. The CDR3 runs to 12 residues. Written as DNA, the CDR3 is TGTGCCAGCAGTTACACGGGTGGGGAGCTGTTTTTT. This sequence encodes CASSYTGGELFF.

This clone was counted a few times. The chain recombines TRBV14 with TRBJ2-5; tentatively, D is TRBD2 (6 bases). The CDR3 has 13 residues. The germline CDR1 and CDR2 sequences are SGHDN and FVKESK. V lost 1 base, J lost 5 bases, and 8 bases lay in between. The CDR3 DNA reads TGTGCCAGCAGCCAAGGGGGAGGTGAGACCCAGTACTTC. Protein: CASSQGGGETQYF.

This clone occurred a few times. The rearrangement links TRBV15 to TRBJ2-5; 11 positions match TRBD1. The CDR3 consists of 15 residues. The V gene's germline CDR1 is LNHNV and CDR2 YYDKDF (reference sequence). V dropped 8 bases and J dropped 5; count of bases not matched to a gene: 10. The CDR3 sequence is CATADRGLPPETQYF. The DNA of the CDR3 is TGTGCCACCGCGGACAGGGGGCTACCCCCCGAGACCCAGTACTTC. Full variable domain (outside the CDR3, taken from reference TRBV15 and TRBJ2-5): DAMVIQNPRYQVTQFGKPVTLSCSQTLNHNVMYWYQQKSSQAPKLLFHYYDKDFNNEADTPDNFQSRRPNTSFCFLDIRSPGLGDTAMYLCATADRGLPPETQYFGPGTRLLVL.

The J gene is TRBJ1-2, the V gene TRBV9; a weak D match, TRBD1 (6 bases). The CDR3 loop spans 15 amino acids. Deletions cut 4 bases from V and 0 bases from J, with 13 bases between. Germline V gives CDR1 SGDLS, CDR2 YYNGEE. The DNA of the CDR3 is TGTGCCAGCAGCCCCTGGACAGAATCTAACTATGGCTACACCTTC. Protein product: CASSPWTESNYGYTF.

This clone was found a few times. J is TRBJ1-1 and V is TRBV29-1; a possible D gene is TRBD1 (6 bases). Trimming cost V 2 bases and J 9 bases, with 10 bases left between them. The CDR3 is 11 amino acids. Germline V gives CDR1 SQVTM, CDR2 ANQGSEA. The CDR3 sequence: CSVEPQGKAFF. The CDR3 DNA reads TGCAGCGTTGAACCCCAGGGGAAAGCTTTCTTT.

This clone appeared a few times. The chain couples TRBV11-2 to TRBJ2-3, with D tentatively TRBD1 (6 bases). Germline loops: CDR1 SGHAT, CDR2 FQNNGV. The CDR3 is 15 residues long. With 1 base removed from V and 5 bases from J, the gap between germline ends came to 13 bases. The CDR3 coding sequence is TGTGCCAGCAGCTTAGTTTTGGAAGGGGGAGATACGCAGTATTTT. Translating it yields CASSLVLEGGDTQYF. Filled out from reference TRBV11-2 and TRBJ2-3, the complete variable domain reads EAGVAQSPRYKIIEKRQSVAFWCNPISGHATLYWYQQILGQGPKLLIQFQNNGVVDDSQLPKDRFSAERLKGVDSTLKIQPAKLEDSAVYLCASSLVLEGGDTQYFGPGTRLTVL.

This clone was counted between two and nine times. This CDR3 reads CASLQSLAGVPHEQYF. CDR3 bases: TGTGCCAGCTTACAGAGCCTAGCGGGAGTCCCCCACGAGCAGTACTTC. The V and J genes are TRBV7-2 and TRBJ2-7; 10 nucleotides agree with TRBD2. The CDR3 extends over 16 amino acids. Germline V CDR1 and CDR2: SGHTA, FQGNSA. The V segment lost 8 bases and the J segment 5 bases; nucleotides outside the gene matches: 15. The full variable domain, its missing parts supplied by reference TRBV7-2 and TRBJ2-7, is GAGVSQSPSNKVTEKGKDVELRCDPISGHTALYWYRQSLGQGLEFLIYFQGNSAPDKSGLPSDRFSAERTGGSVSTLTIQRTQQEDSAVYLCASLQSLAGVPHEQYFGPGTRLTVT.

The table lists this clone with a count of one. The J gene is TRBJ2-7, the V gene TRBV18; D is perhaps TRBD1 (6 bases). The CDR3 spans 14 residues. The ends were cut back, 1 base at V and 3 bases at J, with 10 bases in the middle. Germline V gene sequence: CDR1 KGHSH, CDR2 LQKENI. The CDR3 protein is CASSPQDSFYEQYF. CDR3 sequence (DNA): TGTGCCAGCTCACCACAGGACAGCTTCTACGAGCAGTACTTC.

V usage is TRBV28 and J usage is TRBJ2-3, with 11 bases identical to TRBD2. The CDR3 loop spans 15 amino acids. V gave up 6 bases and J gave up 6 bases; unmatched junction bases: 8. CDR1 and CDR2 (germline): MDHEN, SYDVKM. The CDR3 here is CASSHGGTSGDTQYF. The CDR3 coding sequence is TGTGCCAGCAGCCACGGGGGGACTAGCGGCGATACGCAGTATTTT.

This chain uses TRBV30 with TRBJ1-4, with D possibly matching TRBD1 (5 bases). Trimming took off 1 base at V and 3 bases at J, with 6 bases between the two ends. This CDR3 has 13 amino acids. Germline CDR1 reads GTSNPN; CDR2 reads SVGIG (reference sequence). The CDR3 DNA sequence: TGTGCCTGGAGTGGACAGTCTAATGAAAAACTGTTTTTT. Residues: CAWSGQSNEKLFF. Based on the CDR3 plus reference TRBV30 and TRBJ1-4, the full variable domain is SQTIHQWPATLVQPVGSPLSLECTVEGTSNPNLYWYRQAAGRGLQLLFYSVGIGQISSEVPQNLSASRPQDRQFILSSKKLLLSDSGFYLCAWSGQSNEKLFFGSGTQLSVL.

The chain couples TRBV10-2 to TRBJ2-5; 12 positions match TRBD2. Germline CDR1 reads WSHSY; CDR2 reads SAAADI. CDR3 length: 16 amino acids. Germline trimming cut 4 bases from V and 10 bases from J; bases unmatched to any gene: 13. CDR3 DNA: TGCGCCAGCAGTGGGCCGACTAGCGGGGGCCCGCCCGGCCAGTACTTC. It codes for CASSGPTSGGPPGQYF.

V and J are TRBV11-2 and TRBJ2-1, with 7 positions matching TRBD1. CDR3 size: 15 residues. The V gene end was trimmed by 6 bases and the J gene end by 2 bases; junction bases not matched to a gene: 7. Looked up from germline, CDR1 is SGHAT and CDR2 is FQNNGV. Here the CDR3 DNA reads TGTGCCAGCAGTTCTTTGAGGGGGCCCTACAATGAGCAGTTCTTC. Protein product: CASSSLRGPYNEQFF.

The table lists this clone with a few counts. The rearrangement links TRBV2 to TRBJ1-1; D gene uncertain. Trimming left V 10 bases short and J 4 bases short, with 13 bases between. CDR1 SNHLY and CDR2 FYNNEI come from the germline V gene. This CDR3 is built from 12 residues. CDR3 region: CAIGILPTEAFF. In DNA form, the CDR3 reads TGTGCCATCGGGATCTTACCCACTGAAGCTTTCTTT.

This clone was counted between two and nine times. This chain links TRBV11-2 with TRBJ2-5; 8 nucleotides agree with TRBD2. The J segment lost 5 bases and the V segment lost 5 bases, leaving 10 bases of the junction unmatched. Germline assignment: CDR1 SGHAT and CDR2 FQNNGV. This CDR3 has 15 residues. The CDR3 protein is CASSTWTSLGETQYF. The CDR3 coding sequence is TGTGCCAGCAGCACCTGGACTAGCCTGGGGGAGACCCAGTACTTC.

This clone was counted between two and nine times. The chain employs TRBV19 and TRBJ1-5; 8 bases match TRBD1. The germline CDR1 and CDR2 sequences are LNHDA and SQIVND (reference sequence). The V and J ends lost 7 bases and 2 bases, in that order; junction bases with no gene match: 7. This CDR3 is built from 15 residues. For the CDR3, the DNA is TGTGCCAGTATGGACCAGGGGGCAGGCAATCAGCCCCAGCATTTT. Its translation is CASMDQGAGNQPQHF.